The TCR beta chain described here comes from a study of cytomegalovirus exposure and HLA in healthy donors. The CDR3 extends over 13 amino acids. Per the germline V gene, CDR1 is SGHVS and CDR2 is FQNEAQ. With 3 bases removed from V and 4 bases from J, the gap between germline ends came to 7 bases. Both 60 Vbeta primers and 13 Jbeta primers went into the PCR. Here immunoSEQ multiplex PCR was the method, and the copy in TCRdb shows in-frame clones only, minus some. The repertoire has some 71,000 clones, about 70% of them found once; the top ten carry 7.6%. The source is a man in his forties or fifties in good health and CMV-seropositive. The J gene is TRBJ1-5, the V gene TRBV7-8; a possible D gene is TRBD1 (5 bases). Source material: PBMCs. Written as DNA, the CDR3 is TGTGCCAGCAGCTTCCAGGGAAATCAGCCCCAGCATTTT. Amino acids: CASSFQGNQPQHF.